These 5 T cell receptor beta chains came from one sample sequenced in a study of T cells in Graves' hyperthyroidism and ophthalmopathy. RNA transcripts provided the source from which TCR beta CDR3 regions were amplified. Using the HTBI primer set, a first-round RT-PCR was run on the TCR CDR3. TCRdb re-called the multiplex PCR reads with MiXCR, one entry per CDR3 protein. The sample has hundreds of thousands of distinct CDR3 sequences; roughly 14% are singletons. What was sequenced was blood. All receptors come from a middle-aged woman with Graves' ophthalmopathy.

There are many counts of this clonotype. The chain joins TRBV7-9 to TRBJ2-7, with D possibly matching TRBD1 (6 bases). The CDR3 length is 16 residues. V lost 5 bases to trimming and J lost 2 bases, with 19 bases between them. Germline V gives CDR1 SEHNR, CDR2 FQNEAQ (reference sequence). CDR3 bases: TGTGCCAGCAGCCCCCCCGACAGGAGCCAAACCTACGAGCAGTACTTC. Translation: CASSPPDRSQTYEQYF.

This clonotype was detected only a few times. The chain carries TRBV5-1 and TRBJ1-1, with TRBD1 as a possible D gene (5 bases). Deletions cut 4 bases from V and 0 bases from J, with 10 bases between. CDR3 length: 14 amino acids. Germline V CDR1 and CDR2: SGHRS, YFSETQ. In nucleotides, the CDR3 is TGCGCCAGCAGCGCGGACAATATGAACACTGAAGCTTTCTTT. It translates to CASSADNMNTEAFF.

This clonotype has at least ten counts. The chain is built from TRBV13 and TRBJ2-7; D unclear. This CDR3 region has 14 residues. The V end lost 5 bases, the J end lost 5 bases, and 16 bases lay between the germline ends. Germline values: CDR1 PRHDT, CDR2 FYEKMQ (reference sequence). Here the CDR3 reads CASSRLEHADEQYF. CDR3 nucleotides: TGTGCCAGCAGCCGTTTAGAGCACGCGGACGAGCAGTACTTC.

This clonotype was seen ten or more times. The J gene is TRBJ2-6, the V gene TRBV2; D is uncertain. V lost 6 bases to trimming and J lost 0 bases, with 12 bases between them. There are 16 residues in the CDR3. CDR1 and CDR2 from the germline V gene are SNHLY and FYNNEI. The DNA of the CDR3 is TGTGCCAGCAGGCCCCTCCCGAGCTCTGGGGCCAACGTCCTGACTTTC. This encodes CASRPLPSSGANVLTF.

With regard to this clonotype: A read error may account for a junction end that differs from germline. The chain combines TRBV15 with TRBJ2-5; D remains ambiguous. In germline, CDR1 is LNHNV, CDR2 YYDKDF (reference sequence). CDR3 size: 12 residues. Here the CDR3 reads CATSNNQGTQYF. In DNA, the CDR3 is TGTGCCACCAGCAACAACCAAGGGACCCAGTACTTC.